Each of the 18 T cell receptor beta chains below was sequenced from the same sample in a study of blood T cell repertoires in COVID-19. Only in-frame clones appear in the TCRdb table, and some are missing; sequencing was by immunoSEQ multiplex PCR. Of more than 95,000 clones detected, 80% to 90% appear once; the ten largest clones hold approximately 3.5%. Sequenced sample: peripheral blood. Source of these receptors: a human donor in a cohort sampled during active COVID-19.

V is TRBV5-8 and J is TRBJ2-3; 9 bases align to TRBD2. V was clipped by 2 bases and J by 3 bases; unmatched bases: 1. CDR1 is SGHTS and CDR2 is YDEGEE in the germline V gene. The CDR3 is made up of 14 amino acids. The CDR3 coding sequence is TGTGCCAGCAGCTTTAGCGGGGGAACAGATACGCAGTATTTT. Translated: CASSFSGGTDTQYF.

The chain carries TRBV11-2 and TRBJ2-1; 16 bases match TRBD2. This CDR3 comprises 18 residues. The germline V gene has CDR1 SGHAT and CDR2 FQNNGV. V lost 5 bases and J lost 5; bases outside the gene matches: 9. Here the CDR3 reads CASSRGTSGGAVNNEQFF. Here the CDR3 DNA reads TGTGCCAGCAGCCGTGGGACTAGCGGGGGGGCCGTTAACAATGAGCAGTTCTTC.

Here the CDR3 DNA reads TGTGCCAGTAGTTTTTCCCACGAGTTAGCGGATGGCTACACCTTC. Translating gives CASSFSHELADGYTF. The rearrangement uses TRBV19 and TRBJ1-2; D unresolved. Germline assignment: CDR1 LNHDA and CDR2 SQIVND (reference sequence). The CDR3 spans 15 residues. Trimming removed 5 bases from V and 6 bases from J, with 19 bases in between.

This clone was counted between two and nine times. The rearrangement uses TRBV7-3 and TRBJ1-1; 9 positions agree with TRBD1. The CDR3 has 14 residues. V was pared by 6 bases and J by 3 bases, with 5 bases of the junction left unmatched. CDR1 SGHTA and CDR2 FQGTGA come from the germline V gene. This CDR3 is CASSQGQGHTEAFF. As DNA, the CDR3 is TGTGCCAGCAGTCAGGGACAGGGTCACACTGAAGCTTTCTTT.

The chain uses TRBV19 and TRBJ1-5; possibly TRBD1 for D (5 bases). The CDR3 is 14 residues long. With 6 bases removed from V and 0 bases from J, the gap between germline ends came to 9 bases. Looked up from germline, CDR1 is LNHDA and CDR2 is SQIVND (reference sequence). Here the CDR3 reads CASRRQYSNQPQHF. The CDR3 nucleotides read TGTGCCAGTAGACGACAGTATAGCAATCAGCCCCAGCATTTT.

The chain has TRBV10-3 and TRBJ2-5; 7 nucleotides match TRBD2. Trimming took 10 bases from V and 5 from J; bases not matched to a gene: 7. This CDR3 is built from 12 residues. Germline V lookup: CDR1 ENHRY, CDR2 SYGVKD. The CDR3 is CATDDGGETQYF. CDR3 in DNA: TGTGCCACGGATGACGGGGGGGAGACCCAGTACTTC.

The chain has TRBV19 and TRBJ1-1, with D hard to call. This CDR3 is 14 amino acids long. Germline loops: CDR1 LNHDA, CDR2 SQIVND (reference sequence). V was trimmed by 2 bases and J by 2 bases, leaving 9 bases between them. Here the CDR3 DNA reads TGTGCCAGTAGTATACCCGCAGGAAACACTGAAGCTTTCTTT. Translated: CASSIPAGNTEAFF. Combining the CDR3 with reference TRBV19 and TRBJ1-1 gives the whole variable domain DGGITQSPKYLFRKEGQNVTLSCEQNLNHDAMYWYRQDPGQGLRLIYYSQIVNDFQKGDIAEGYSVSREKKESFPLTVTSAQKNPTAFYLCASSIPAGNTEAFFGQGTRLTVV.

The genes are TRBV24-1 and TRBJ2-3; a weak D match, TRBD1 (5 bases). The V and J ends lost 7 bases and 3 bases respectively, with 10 bases between them. This CDR3 comprises 13 residues. Germline CDR1 is KGHDR and CDR2 is SFDVKD. The CDR3 reads CATRGEWTDTQYF. Written as DNA, the CDR3 is TGTGCCACCAGAGGGGAATGGACAGATACGCAGTATTTT.

This clone was seen a handful of times. The V and J genes are TRBV7-9 and TRBJ1-4; D is ambiguous. Trimming removed 5 bases from V and 4 bases from J, with 11 bases in between. Germline V gene data show CDR1 as SEHNR and CDR2 as FQNEAQ (reference sequence). This CDR3 has 14 amino acids. CDR3 DNA: TGTGCCAGCAGCACAGTGGGCTATAATGAAAAACTGTTTTTT. Translation: CASSTVGYNEKLFF.

The chain uses TRBV7-9 and TRBJ2-7; 10 bases align to TRBD1. J gave up 2 bases and V 4 bases, and 5 bases lay outside the gene matches. Germline CDR1 is SEHNR and CDR2 is FQNEAQ (reference sequence). The CDR3 runs 15 residues. The CDR3 reads CASSSGTGAPYEQYF. CDR3 in DNA: TGTGCCAGCAGCTCCGGGACAGGGGCGCCCTACGAGCAGTACTTC.

CDR3 residues: CASSARAGQGTHNEQFF. In nucleotides, the CDR3 is TGTGCCAGCAGCGCCCGAGCGGGACAGGGCACCCACAATGAGCAGTTCTTC. The J gene is TRBJ2-1, the V gene TRBV9, with TRBD1 matching 9 bases. Germline trimming cut 3 bases from V and 5 bases from J; bases unmatched to any gene: 12. Germline-derived CDR1 and CDR2 are SGDLS and YYNGEE. There are 17 residues in the CDR3.

The chain carries TRBV28 and TRBJ1-1; 7 bases fit TRBD1. Germline loops: CDR1 MDHEN, CDR2 SYDVKM. J was trimmed by 1 base and V by 4 bases; bases with no gene match: 9. The CDR3 covers 16 residues. This CDR3 reads CASSSPRQGTNTEAFF. For the CDR3, the DNA is TGTGCCAGCAGTTCGCCCCGACAGGGCACGAACACTGAAGCTTTCTTT.

The rearrangement joins TRBV11-1 to TRBJ2-1; D is perhaps TRBD2 (6 bases). The V gene's germline CDR1 is SGHAT and CDR2 FQDESV (reference sequence). Trimming removed 5 bases at V and 3 bases at J, with 8 bases between. The CDR3 consists of 13 residues. CDR3 sequence (DNA): TGTGCCAGCAGCCTGCGGGACTACAATGAGCAGTTCTTC. This sequence encodes CASSLRDYNEQFF.

CDR3 sequence: CATSRDLAGQGSQYF. The CDR3 nucleotides read TGTGCCACCAGCAGAGATCTAGCGGGGCAGGGGTCCCAGTACTTC. The V call is TRBV15, the J call TRBJ2-5, with 9 bases matching TRBD2. This CDR3 spans 15 amino acids. Germline V gene lookup returns CDR1 LNHNV and CDR2 YYDKDF (reference sequence). The V and J ends lost 0 bases and 9 bases, in that order; junction bases with no gene match: 8.

The chain recombines TRBV2 with TRBJ2-7, with TRBD1 as a possible D gene (6 bases). CDR3 length: 13 residues. CDR1 and CDR2 (germline): SNHLY, FYNNEI. V was clipped by 7 bases and J by 7 bases, with 17 bases between them. The CDR3 region is CASTSQGLGEQYF. The CDR3 DNA sequence: TGTGCCAGCACCTCACAGGGTTTAGGGGAGCAGTACTTC.

The chain couples TRBV4-1 to TRBJ2-7, with 7 bases fitting TRBD1. CDR1 and CDR2 (germline): MGHRA, YSYEKL. V lost 1 base to trimming and J lost 5 bases; unmatched junction nucleotides: 5. CDR3 length equals 14 residues. The CDR3 spells CASSQGQGVNEQYF. The DNA for the CDR3 is TGCGCCAGCAGCCAAGGGCAGGGGGTCAACGAGCAGTACTTC.

The V call is TRBV7-8, the J call TRBJ1-5; maybe TRBD1 (5 bases). Trimming cost V 0 bases and J 3 bases, with 18 bases left between them. Germline CDR1 and CDR2: SGHVS and FQNEAQ. The CDR3 loop spans 18 amino acids. In DNA form, the CDR3 reads TGTGCCAGCAGCTTAGCCCCCCTGGACACACGTTACAATCAGCCCCAGCATTTT. It encodes CASSLAPLDTRYNQPQHF. Together with reference TRBV7-8 and TRBJ1-5, the CDR3 gives the full variable domain: GAGVSQSPRYKVAKRGQDVALRCDPISGHVSLFWYQQALGQGPEFLTYFQNEAQLDKSGLPSDRFFAERPEGSVSTLKIQRTQQEDSAVYLCASSLAPLDTRYNQPQHFGDGTRLSIL.

The rearrangement links TRBV20-1 to TRBJ1-1; tentative D call: TRBD1 (5 bases). Germline loops: CDR1 DFQATT, CDR2 SNEGSKA (reference sequence). The CDR3 contains 11 residues. CDR3 sequence (DNA): TGCAGCGGGGGGATGAACACTGAAGCTTTCTTT. Encoded protein: CSGGMNTEAFF.